What follows are 22 T cell receptor beta chains derived from one specimen sequenced in a study of blood T cell repertoires in COVID-19. Here immunoSEQ multiplex PCR was the method, and the copy in TCRdb shows in-frame clones only, minus some. The sample shows roughly 350,000 clones, 88% of them seen only once. Sequencing was done on a sample of peripheral blood. The receptors were sampled from a woman in her sixties or seventies with COVID-19, enrolled during active disease.

This sequence joins TRBV21-1 and TRBJ1-5; the table's D call of TRBD1 was not tested on the DNA. TRBV21-1 is assigned pseudogene status. The CDR3 has 13 amino acids. CDR3 protein: CASRTGAAQPQHF. CDR3 in DNA: TGTGCCAGCAGAACAGGGGCTGCTCAGCCCCAGCATTTT.

This clone was observed once. The chain employs TRBV24-1 and TRBJ1-1, with D maybe TRBD1 (5 bases). The CDR3 contains 14 residues. Germline CDR1 and CDR2: KGHDR and SFDVKD. V gave up 5 bases and J gave up 7 bases, with 16 bases separating them. This CDR3 reads CATSGGQDSFEAFF. In DNA form, the CDR3 reads TGTGCCACCAGTGGGGGCCAAGACAGTTTTGAAGCTTTCTTT.

This chain uses TRBV5-6 with TRBJ1-2, with unresolved D. V was pared by 0 bases and J by 5 bases, with 8 bases between. CDR1 is SGHDT, CDR2 YYEEEE, per germline. The CDR3 is made up of 13 amino acids. In DNA, the CDR3 is TGTGCCAGCAGCTTGGGAGAGGCATATGGCTACACCTTC. Its translation: CASSLGEAYGYTF.

The J gene is TRBJ1-1, the V gene TRBV7-9; D perhaps matches TRBD1 (6 bases). In germline, CDR1 is SEHNR, CDR2 FQNEAQ (reference sequence). V lost 3 bases and J 10 bases, leaving 18 bases between the germline ends. This CDR3 is 14 amino acids long. The CDR3 spells CASSFIGQGIRAFF. In DNA form, the CDR3 reads TGTGCCAGCAGCTTTATCGGCCAGGGGATTAGAGCTTTCTTT. Filled out from reference TRBV7-9 and TRBJ1-1, the complete variable domain reads DTGVSQNPRHKITKRGQNVTFRCDPISEHNRLYWYRQTLGQGPEFLTYFQNEAQLEKSRLLSDRFSAERPKGSFSTLEIQRTEQGDSAMYLCASSFIGQGIRAFFGQGTRLTVV.

V is TRBV5-4 and J is TRBJ2-3; tentatively, D is TRBD1 (6 bases). V was shortened by 4 bases and J by 2 bases, with 14 bases between the two germline ends. In germline, CDR1 is SGHNT, CDR2 YYREEE (reference sequence). The CDR3 sequence is 15 residues long. DNA for the CDR3: TGTGCCAGCAGCGGCCTAACAGGGAACACAGATACGCAGTATTTT. It translates to CASSGLTGNTDTQYF.

The chain carries TRBV5-1 and TRBJ2-2, with 8 nucleotides matching TRBD1. The CDR3 is 16 residues long. The V and J ends lost 4 bases and 5 bases, in that order; junction bases with no gene match: 10. CDR1 SGHRS and CDR2 YFSETQ come from the germline V gene. CDR3 residues: CASSPPWTGSTGELFF. CDR3 bases: TGCGCCAGCAGCCCCCCCTGGACAGGGAGTACCGGGGAGCTGTTTTTT.

The J gene is TRBJ1-1, the V gene TRBV3-1 (or the pseudogene TRBV3-2), with D possibly TRBD1 on 5 matching bases. Trimming pared 9 bases from V and 0 bases from J, leaving 14 bases between. The CDR3 loop spans 14 amino acids. The germline gives CDR1 LGHDT, CDR2 YNNKEL (reference sequence). Here the CDR3 reads CASGGMGLNTEAFF. CDR3 nucleotides: TGTGCCAGTGGGGGGATGGGGTTGAACACTGAAGCTTTCTTT.

The V call is TRBV24-1, the J call TRBJ1-2, with 10 bases lining up with TRBD1. This CDR3 has 17 amino acids. After removal of 3 bases from V and 7 bases from J, the junction contained 13 bases not matched to a gene. CDR1 KGHDR and CDR2 SFDVKD come from the germline V gene. The CDR3 nucleotides are TGTGCCACCAGTGATGGGGGACAGGGGCCACTTCTGGGTGGCTACACCTTC. Translation: CATSDGGQGPLLGGYTF.

This sequence joins TRBV6-2 or TRBV6-3 and TRBJ2-7; weak D call: TRBD2 (6 bases). The germline V gene encodes CDR1 MNHEY and CDR2 SVGEGT. The CDR3 extends over 13 amino acids. V lost 5 bases and J 3 bases, leaving 11 bases between the germline ends. CDR3 protein: CASSRDWIYEQYF. CDR3 nucleotides: TGTGCCAGCAGTAGGGACTGGATCTACGAGCAGTACTTC.

The V and J genes are TRBV18 and TRBJ2-1, with no clear D. Germline CDR1 is KGHSH and CDR2 is LQKENI. The germline V and J ends were trimmed by 6 bases and 0 bases, with 15 bases remaining between them. The length of the CDR3 is 16 residues. The CDR3 bases are TGTGCCAGCTCGCTCCTAATCCCGAGCTCCTACAATGAGCAGTTCTTC. Translating it yields CASSLLIPSSYNEQFF. The variable domain in full, with the rest retrieved from reference TRBV18 and TRBJ2-1, is NAGVMQNPRHLVRRRGQEARLRCSPMKGHSHVYWYRQLPEEGLKFMVYLQKENIIDESGMPKERFSAEFPKEGPSILRIQQVVRGDSAAYFCASSLLIPSSYNEQFFGPGTRLTVL.

J is TRBJ2-3 and V is TRBV29-1; 10 bases are shared with TRBD2. The germline gives CDR1 SQVTM, CDR2 ANQGSEA. V trimming: 5 bases; J trimming: 4 bases; junction bases outside the gene matches: 6. This CDR3 is 14 amino acids long. CDR3 sequence: CSVTLAGDADTQYF. CDR3 DNA: TGCAGCGTTACCCTAGCGGGGGACGCAGATACGCAGTATTTT.

V is TRBV5-6 and J is TRBJ1-6; D is perhaps TRBD1 (5 bases). The ends were cut back, 3 bases at V and 11 bases at J, with 15 bases in the middle. From germline, CDR1 is SGHDT and CDR2 YYEEEE. This CDR3 region has 14 residues. The CDR3, as DNA: TGTGCCAGCAGCTGGCAGGGTCGTAGGGCACCCCTCCACTTT. As protein: CASSWQGRRAPLHF.

The J gene is TRBJ2-7, the V gene TRBV10-3; 7 nucleotides agree with TRBD1. The junction had 10 bases not matched to a gene; V was cut back by 11 bases and J by 3 bases. This CDR3 comprises 13 residues. Germline values: CDR1 ENHRY, CDR2 SYGVKD. This CDR3 reads CAAGTATNYEQYF. CDR3 in DNA: TGTGCCGCTGGGACAGCGACTAACTACGAGCAGTACTTC.

This CDR3 is CASRFGGSAQETQYF. The CDR3 nucleotides are TGCGCCAGCAGATTCGGGGGGTCGGCCCAAGAGACCCAGTACTTC. The chain recombines TRBV5-1 with TRBJ2-5; TRBD2 aligns across 7 bases. CDR1 SGHRS and CDR2 YFSETQ come from the germline V gene. The CDR3 spans 15 residues. Trimming at V came to 5 bases and at J to 1 base, leaving 8 bases not matched to a gene.

The chain couples TRBV5-5 to TRBJ1-1; 7 bases map to TRBD1. Losses at the gene ends were 3 bases for V and 6 bases for J; bases not matched to a gene: 2. The CDR3 sequence is 12 residues long. Per germline, CDR1 SGHKS and CDR2 YYEKEE (reference sequence). The CDR3 DNA follows: TGTGCCAGCAGCTGGGACAGCTCTGAAGCTTTCTTT. Translation: CASSWDSSEAFF.

The chain uses TRBV5-1 and TRBJ2-3, with 11 positions matching TRBD2. V was clipped by 3 bases and J by 4 bases; unmatched bases: 4. This CDR3 region has 15 residues. From germline, CDR1 is SGHRS and CDR2 YFSETQ. CDR3 region: CASSYSGGAPDTQYF. DNA of the CDR3: TGCGCCAGCAGCTATAGCGGGGGGGCACCAGATACGCAGTATTTT.

This chain connects TRBV5-1 to TRBJ2-5; tentatively, D is TRBD2 (6 bases). The CDR3 runs 11 residues. The V end lost 2 bases, the J end lost 11 bases, and 10 bases lay between the germline ends. Germline CDR1 and CDR2: SGHRS and YFSETQ. Here the CDR3 DNA reads TGCGCCAGCAGCTTCGAGACTAGTCAGTACTTC. Encoded protein: CASSFETSQYF.

The chain carries TRBV5-1 and TRBJ2-5; the match to TRBD1 covers 9 bases. V gave up 3 bases and J gave up 2 bases; unmatched junction bases: 2. The length of the CDR3 is 14 residues. Germline V gene lookup returns CDR1 SGHRS and CDR2 YFSETQ. In nucleotides, the CDR3 is TGCGCCAGCAGCTGGGGGACAGGGCAAGAGACCCAGTACTTC. Protein: CASSWGTGQETQYF.

This clone was seen once. The rearrangement joins TRBV10-3 to TRBJ2-1; 10 bases fit TRBD2. CDR3 length: 17 residues. With V trimmed by 3 bases and J by 5 bases, 10 bases remained unmatched. Per germline, CDR1 ENHRY and CDR2 SYGVKD. The CDR3 nucleotides read TGTGCCATCAGTGAATTTCCCTCACTAGCGGGGAACAATGAGCAGTTCTTC. This gives the protein CAISEFPSLAGNNEQFF.

The gene calls are TRBV6-5 and TRBJ1-2; 8 nucleotides line up with TRBD1. There are 14 residues in the CDR3. Trimming took 0 bases from V and 7 from J; bases not matched to a gene: 4. Germline assignment: CDR1 MNHEY and CDR2 SVGAGI. The chain's CDR3 is CASSYSGRGLGYTF. The CDR3 region has the DNA TGTGCCAGCAGTTACTCAGGCAGGGGGCTTGGCTACACCTTC.

The J gene is TRBJ1-2, the V gene TRBV5-4, with a tentative D call TRBD1 (5 bases). Germline V gene lookup returns CDR1 SGHNT and CDR2 YYREEE (reference sequence). The CDR3 is 12 amino acids. The V gene lost 4 bases and the J gene lost 4 bases, with 8 bases spanning the gap. This CDR3 reads CASSLDSYGYTF. The CDR3 DNA reads as TGTGCCAGCAGCCTCGACAGCTATGGCTACACCTTC.

The V call is TRBV7-8, the J call TRBJ1-5, with 7 bases that match TRBD1. Germline CDR1 SGHVS, CDR2 FQNEAQ. The CDR3 sequence is 14 residues long. Trimming at V came to 5 bases and at J to 3 bases, leaving 4 bases not matched to a gene. The CDR3 DNA sequence: TGTGCCAGCAGCACAGACAGGGACAATCAGCCCCAGCATTTT. It translates to CASSTDRDNQPQHF.